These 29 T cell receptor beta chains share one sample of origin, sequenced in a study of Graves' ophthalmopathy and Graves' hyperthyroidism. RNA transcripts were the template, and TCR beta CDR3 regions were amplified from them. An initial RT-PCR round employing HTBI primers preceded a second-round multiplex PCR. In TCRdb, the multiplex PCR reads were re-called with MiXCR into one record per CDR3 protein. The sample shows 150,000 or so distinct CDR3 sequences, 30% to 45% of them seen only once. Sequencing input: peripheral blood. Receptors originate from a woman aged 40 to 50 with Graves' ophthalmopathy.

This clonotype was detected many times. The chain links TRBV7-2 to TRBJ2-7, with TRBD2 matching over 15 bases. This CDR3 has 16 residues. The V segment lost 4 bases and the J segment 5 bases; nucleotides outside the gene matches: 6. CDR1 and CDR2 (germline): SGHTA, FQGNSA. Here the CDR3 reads CASSSRTSGRVHEQYF. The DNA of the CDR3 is TGTGCCAGCAGCTCTAGGACTAGCGGGAGGGTCCACGAGCAGTACTTC.

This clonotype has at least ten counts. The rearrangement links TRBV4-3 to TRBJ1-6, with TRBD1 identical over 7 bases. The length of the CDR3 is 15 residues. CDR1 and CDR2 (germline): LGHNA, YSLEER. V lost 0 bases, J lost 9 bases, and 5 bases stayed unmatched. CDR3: CASSQDWDRSSPLHF. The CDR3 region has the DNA TGCGCCAGCAGCCAAGATTGGGACAGATCTTCACCCCTCCACTTT.

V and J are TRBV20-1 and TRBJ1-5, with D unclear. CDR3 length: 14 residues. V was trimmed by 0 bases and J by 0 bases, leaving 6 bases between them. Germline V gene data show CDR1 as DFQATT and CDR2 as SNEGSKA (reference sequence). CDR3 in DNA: TGCAGTGCTAGAGACGGGCTTAGCAATCAGCCCCAGCATTTT. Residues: CSARDGLSNQPQHF.

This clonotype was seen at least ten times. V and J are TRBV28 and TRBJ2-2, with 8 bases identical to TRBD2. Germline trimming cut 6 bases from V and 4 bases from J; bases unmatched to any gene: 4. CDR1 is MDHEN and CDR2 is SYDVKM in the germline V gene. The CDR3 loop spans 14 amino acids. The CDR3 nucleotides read TGTGCCAGCAGCGGGGGGGCGACCACCGGGGAGCTGTTTTTT. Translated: CASSGGATTGELFF.

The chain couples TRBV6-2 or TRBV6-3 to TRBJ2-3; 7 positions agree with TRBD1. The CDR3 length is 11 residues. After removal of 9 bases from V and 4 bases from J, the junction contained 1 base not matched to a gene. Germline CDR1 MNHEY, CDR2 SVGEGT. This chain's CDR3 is CASGQADTQYF. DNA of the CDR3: TGTGCCAGTGGACAGGCAGATACGCAGTATTTT.

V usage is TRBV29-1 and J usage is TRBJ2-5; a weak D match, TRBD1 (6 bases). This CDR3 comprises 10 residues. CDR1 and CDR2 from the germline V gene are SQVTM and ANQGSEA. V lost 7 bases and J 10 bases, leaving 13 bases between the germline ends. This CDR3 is CSGMQGSQYF. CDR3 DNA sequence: TGCAGCGGGATGCAGGGGAGCCAGTACTTC. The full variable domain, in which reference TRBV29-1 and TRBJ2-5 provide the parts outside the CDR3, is SAVISQKPSRDICQRGTSLTIQCQVDSQVTMMFWYRQQPGQSLTLIATANQGSEATYESGFVIDKFPISRPNLTFSTLTVSNMSPEDSSIYLCSGMQGSQYFGPGTRLLVL.

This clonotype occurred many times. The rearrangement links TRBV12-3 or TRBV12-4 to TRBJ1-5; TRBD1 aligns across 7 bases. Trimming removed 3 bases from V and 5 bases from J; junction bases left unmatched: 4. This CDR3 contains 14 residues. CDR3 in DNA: TGTGCCAGCAGTTTGGACAGGAGGGATCAGCCCCAGCATTTT. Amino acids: CASSLDRRDQPQHF.

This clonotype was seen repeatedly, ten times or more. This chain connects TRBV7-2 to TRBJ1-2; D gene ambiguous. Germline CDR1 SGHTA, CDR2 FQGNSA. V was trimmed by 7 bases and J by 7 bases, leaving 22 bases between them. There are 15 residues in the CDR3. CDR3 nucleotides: TGTGCCAGCAACCGACCACAGAATCCGGAACGTGGCTACACCTTC. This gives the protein CASNRPQNPERGYTF.

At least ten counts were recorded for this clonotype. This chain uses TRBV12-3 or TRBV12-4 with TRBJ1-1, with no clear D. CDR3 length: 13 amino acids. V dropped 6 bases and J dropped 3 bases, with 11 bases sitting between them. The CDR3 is CASRPNQDTEAFF. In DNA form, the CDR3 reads TGTGCCAGCAGGCCCAACCAGGACACTGAAGCTTTCTTT.

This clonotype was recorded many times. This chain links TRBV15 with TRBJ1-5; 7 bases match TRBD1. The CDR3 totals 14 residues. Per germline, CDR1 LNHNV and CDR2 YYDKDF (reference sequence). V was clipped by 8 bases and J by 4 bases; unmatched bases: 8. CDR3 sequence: CATARQGSNQPQHF. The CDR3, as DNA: TGTGCCACCGCACGACAGGGTAGTAATCAGCCCCAGCATTTT.

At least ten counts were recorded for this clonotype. CDR3 loop: CSGLWTGELFF. The CDR3 DNA sequence: TGCAGCGGACTATGGACCGGGGAGCTGTTTTTT. This chain links TRBV29-1 with TRBJ2-2; TRBD2 might be the D (5 bases). V lost 7 bases and J 5 bases, leaving 8 bases between the germline ends. Germline values: CDR1 SQVTM, CDR2 ANQGSEA. CDR3 length equals 11 residues.

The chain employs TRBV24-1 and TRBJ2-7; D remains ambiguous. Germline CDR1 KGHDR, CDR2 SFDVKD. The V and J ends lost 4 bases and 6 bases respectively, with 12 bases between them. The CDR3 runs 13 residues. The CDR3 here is CATSDSTPGEQYF. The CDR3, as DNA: TGTGCCACCAGTGACTCCACGCCTGGCGAGCAGTACTTC.

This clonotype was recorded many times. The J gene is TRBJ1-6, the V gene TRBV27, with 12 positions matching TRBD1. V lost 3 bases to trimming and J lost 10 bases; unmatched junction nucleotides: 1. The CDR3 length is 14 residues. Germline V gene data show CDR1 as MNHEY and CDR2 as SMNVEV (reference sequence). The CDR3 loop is CASSLGTGGSPLHF. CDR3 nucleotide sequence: TGTGCCAGCAGTTTGGGGACAGGGGGCTCACCCCTCCACTTT.

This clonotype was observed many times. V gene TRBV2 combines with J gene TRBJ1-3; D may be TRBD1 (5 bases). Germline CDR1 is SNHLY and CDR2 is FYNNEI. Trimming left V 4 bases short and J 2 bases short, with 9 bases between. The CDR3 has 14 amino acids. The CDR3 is CASSVTETGNTIYF. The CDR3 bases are TGTGCCAGCAGTGTGACAGAGACTGGAAACACCATATATTTT.

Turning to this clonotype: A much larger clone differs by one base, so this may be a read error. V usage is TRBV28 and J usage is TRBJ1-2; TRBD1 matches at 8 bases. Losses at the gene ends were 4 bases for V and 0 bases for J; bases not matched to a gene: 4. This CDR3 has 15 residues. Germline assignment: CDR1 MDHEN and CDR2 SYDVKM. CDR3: CASSSTGGANYGYTF. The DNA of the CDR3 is TGTGCCAGCAGTTCTACAGGGGGAGCTAACTATGGCTACACCTTC.

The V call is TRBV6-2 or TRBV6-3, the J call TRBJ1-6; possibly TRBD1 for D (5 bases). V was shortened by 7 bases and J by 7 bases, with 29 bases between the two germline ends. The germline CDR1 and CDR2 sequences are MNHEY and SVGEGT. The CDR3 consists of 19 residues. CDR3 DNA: TGTGCCAGCAACGTATACCCGGGGCAGGCTAGACCCGAGAATTCACCCCTCCACTTT. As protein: CASNVYPGQARPENSPLHF.

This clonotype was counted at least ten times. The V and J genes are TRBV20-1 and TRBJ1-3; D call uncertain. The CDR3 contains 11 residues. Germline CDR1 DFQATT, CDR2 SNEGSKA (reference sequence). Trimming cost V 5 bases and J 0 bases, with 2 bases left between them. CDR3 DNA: TGCAGTGCTGGCTCTGGAAACACCATATATTTT. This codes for CSAGSGNTIYF.

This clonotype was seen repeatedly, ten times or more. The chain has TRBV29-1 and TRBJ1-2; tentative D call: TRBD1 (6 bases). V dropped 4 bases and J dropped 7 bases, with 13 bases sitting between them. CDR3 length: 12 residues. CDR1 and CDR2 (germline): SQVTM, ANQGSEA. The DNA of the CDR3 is TGCAGCGTTGCCGGGGGCCCGGGTGGCTACACCTTC. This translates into CSVAGGPGGYTF.

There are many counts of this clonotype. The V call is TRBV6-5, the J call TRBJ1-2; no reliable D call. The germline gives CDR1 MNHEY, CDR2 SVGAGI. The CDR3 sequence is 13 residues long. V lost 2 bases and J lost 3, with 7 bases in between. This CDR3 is CASSYGSDYGYTF. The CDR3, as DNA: TGTGCCAGCAGTTACGGCAGCGACTATGGCTACACCTTC.

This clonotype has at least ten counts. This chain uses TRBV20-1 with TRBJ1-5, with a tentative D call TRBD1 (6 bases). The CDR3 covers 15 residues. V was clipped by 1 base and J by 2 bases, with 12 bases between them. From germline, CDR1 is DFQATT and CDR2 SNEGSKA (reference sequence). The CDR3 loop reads CSARAGADRNQPQHF. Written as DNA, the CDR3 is TGCAGTGCTAGAGCGGGGGCAGACCGCAATCAGCCCCAGCATTTT.

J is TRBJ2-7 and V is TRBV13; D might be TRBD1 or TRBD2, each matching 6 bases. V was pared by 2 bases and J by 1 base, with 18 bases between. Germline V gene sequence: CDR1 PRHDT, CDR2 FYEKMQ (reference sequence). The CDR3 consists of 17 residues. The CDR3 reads CASSLRRTGTGSYEQYF. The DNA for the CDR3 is TGTGCCAGCAGCTTAAGGCGCACAGGGACTGGGTCCTACGAGCAGTACTTC.

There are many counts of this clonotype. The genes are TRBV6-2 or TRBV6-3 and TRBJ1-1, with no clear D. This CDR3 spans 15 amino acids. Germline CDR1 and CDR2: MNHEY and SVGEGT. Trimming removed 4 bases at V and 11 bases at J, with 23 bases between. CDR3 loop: CASSSVGLIARDAFF. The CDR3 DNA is TGTGCCAGCAGTTCCGTAGGACTTATAGCTCGTGACGCTTTCTTT.

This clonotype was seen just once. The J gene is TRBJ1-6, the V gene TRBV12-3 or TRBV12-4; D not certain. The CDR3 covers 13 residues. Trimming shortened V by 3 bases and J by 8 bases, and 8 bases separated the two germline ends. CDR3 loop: CASSFGLDSPLHF. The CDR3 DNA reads TGTGCCAGCAGTTTTGGTTTGGATTCACCCCTCCACTTT.

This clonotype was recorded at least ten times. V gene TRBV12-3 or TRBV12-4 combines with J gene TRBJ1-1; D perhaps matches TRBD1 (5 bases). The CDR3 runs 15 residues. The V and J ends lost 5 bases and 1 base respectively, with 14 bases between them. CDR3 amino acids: CASSNRGAKNTEAFF. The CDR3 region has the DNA TGTGCCAGCAGTAACCGAGGGGCGAAGAACACTGAAGCTTTCTTT.

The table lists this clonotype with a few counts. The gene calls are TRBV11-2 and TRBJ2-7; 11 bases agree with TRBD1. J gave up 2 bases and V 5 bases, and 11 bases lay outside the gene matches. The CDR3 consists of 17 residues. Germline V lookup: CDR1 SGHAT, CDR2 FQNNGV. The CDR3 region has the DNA TGTGCCAGCAGCCCTCGGACAGGGGGCGGGTTAACCTACGAGCAGTACTTC. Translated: CASSPRTGGGLTYEQYF.

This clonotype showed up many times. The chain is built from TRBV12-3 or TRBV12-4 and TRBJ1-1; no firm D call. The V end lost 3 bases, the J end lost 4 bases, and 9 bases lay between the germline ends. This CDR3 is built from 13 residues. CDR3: CASSFGGPTEAFF. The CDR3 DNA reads TGTGCCAGCAGTTTTGGTGGCCCCACTGAAGCTTTCTTT.

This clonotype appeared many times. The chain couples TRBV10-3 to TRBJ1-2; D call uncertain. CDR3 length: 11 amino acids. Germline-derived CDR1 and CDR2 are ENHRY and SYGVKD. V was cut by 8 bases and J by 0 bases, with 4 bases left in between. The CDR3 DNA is TGTGCCATCGGCGCTAACTATGGCTACACCTTC. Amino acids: CAIGANYGYTF.

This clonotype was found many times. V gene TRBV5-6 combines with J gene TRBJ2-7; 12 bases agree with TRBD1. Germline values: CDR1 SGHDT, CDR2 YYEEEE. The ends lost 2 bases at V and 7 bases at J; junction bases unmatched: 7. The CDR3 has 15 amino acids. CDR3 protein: CASSFRGTGGGEQYF. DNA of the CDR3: TGTGCCAGCAGCTTCAGAGGGACAGGGGGCGGGGAGCAGTACTTC. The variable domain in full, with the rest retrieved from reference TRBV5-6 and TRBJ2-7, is DAGVTQSPTHLIKTRGQQVTLRCSPKSGHDTVSWYQQALGQGPQFIFQYYEEEERQRGNFPDRFSGHQFPNYSSELNVNALLLGDSALYLCASSFRGTGGGEQYFGPGTRLTVT.

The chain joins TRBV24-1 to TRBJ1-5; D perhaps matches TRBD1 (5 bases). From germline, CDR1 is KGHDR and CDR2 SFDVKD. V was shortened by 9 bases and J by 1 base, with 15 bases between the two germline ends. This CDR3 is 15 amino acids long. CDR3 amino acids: CATCGAHGSNQPQHF. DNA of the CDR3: TGTGCCACCTGCGGGGCCCACGGGAGCAATCAGCCCCAGCATTTT.